A selection of T cell receptor beta chains follows, all from one sample in a study of prognosis after radiotherapy for stage I lung cancer. TCRdb redid the calling of the multiplex PCR reads with MiXCR, one entry per CDR3 protein. The sample gives about 31,000 distinct CDR3 sequences, about 33% of which show up once; 33% is in the top ten. The specimen comprised PBMCs, sampled before or after stereotactic body radiation therapy (not recorded which). The receptors here all came from a donor over 45 with non-small cell lung cancer. Both conserved end residues are part of each CDR3. Each record gives: D gene, V gene, CDR3 protein. A D gene is named only where the DNA matches it firmly.

D: TRBD2
V: TRBV5-4
CDR3: CASSLMGTSGSYEQYF

D: TRBD2
V: TRBV20-1
CDR3: CSALLAGEGTQYF

D: TRBD1
V: TRBV2
CDR3: CASSPRGTASDTQYF

D: .
V: TRBV6-1
CDR3: CASSERGPYNEQFF

D: .
V: TRBV6-1
CDR3: CASSGSGQPQHF

D: .
V: TRBV2
CDR3: CASSVSGLTYEQYF

D: TRBD2
V: TRBV20-1
CDR3: CSARVAGGPYEQYF

D: .
V: TRBV20-1
CDR3: CSAAGQPNTGELFF

D: TRBD2
V: TRBV6-8
CDR3: CASRQSGRAGKFF

D: .
V: TRBV7-9
CDR3: CASSLQGLGLFF

D: .
V: TRBV2
CDR3: CASSEERGLAEAFF

D: .
V: TRBV6-2/TRBV6-3
CDR3: CASRTYNEQFF

D: TRBD1
V: TRBV30
CDR3: CAWSTGGAGGTQYF

D: TRBD2
V: TRBV11-3
CDR3: CASSLAGGVVNEQFF

D: .
V: TRBV6-2/TRBV6-3
CDR3: CASRRSLVGYTF

D: .
V: TRBV20-1
CDR3: CSARISPGYTF

D: .
V: TRBV28
CDR3: CASRHGASGELFF

D: .
V: TRBV6-4
CDR3: CASSYGGYQDTQYF

D: .
V: TRBV3-2
CDR3: CASSQDRGNEQFF

D: TRBD2
V: TRBV28
CDR3: CASSSRGLAGAPSSYEQYF

D: .
V: TRBV6-1
CDR3: CASSEAPPYYQYF

D: .
V: TRBV27
CDR3: CASSFLGELFF

D: .
V: TRBV7-6
CDR3: CASSLVDTQYF

D: .
V: TRBV11-3
CDR3: CASSQGASTDTQYF

D: TRBD1
V: TRBV5-1
CDR3: CASSQGGATGEQYF

D: TRBD2
V: TRBV30
CDR3: CAWRTGLALDEQYF

D: .
V: TRBV28
CDR3: CASKSTGELFF

D: TRBD2
V: TRBV11-1
CDR3: CASSPVTVGLSQFF

D: TRBD1
V: TRBV5-1
CDR3: CASSRGQGGYTEAFF

D: .
V: TRBV12-3/TRBV12-4
CDR3: CAATLGGGELFF

D: .
V: TRBV6-5
CDR3: CASSYSLGLHEQYF

D: TRBD1
V: TRBV5-1
CDR3: CASSGGQWPYEQYF

D: TRBD2
V: TRBV10-3
CDR3: CAIRGGGGGDSYEQYF